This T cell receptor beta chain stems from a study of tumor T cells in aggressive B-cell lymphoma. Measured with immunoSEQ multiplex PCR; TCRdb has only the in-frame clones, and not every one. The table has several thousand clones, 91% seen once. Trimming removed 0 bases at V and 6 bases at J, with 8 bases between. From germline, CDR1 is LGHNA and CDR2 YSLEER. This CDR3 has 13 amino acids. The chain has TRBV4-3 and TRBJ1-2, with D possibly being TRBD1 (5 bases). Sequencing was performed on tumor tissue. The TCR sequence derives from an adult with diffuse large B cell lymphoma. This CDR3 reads CASSQDKGNGYTF. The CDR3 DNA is TGCGCCAGCAGCCAAGATAAGGGGAATGGCTACACCTTC.